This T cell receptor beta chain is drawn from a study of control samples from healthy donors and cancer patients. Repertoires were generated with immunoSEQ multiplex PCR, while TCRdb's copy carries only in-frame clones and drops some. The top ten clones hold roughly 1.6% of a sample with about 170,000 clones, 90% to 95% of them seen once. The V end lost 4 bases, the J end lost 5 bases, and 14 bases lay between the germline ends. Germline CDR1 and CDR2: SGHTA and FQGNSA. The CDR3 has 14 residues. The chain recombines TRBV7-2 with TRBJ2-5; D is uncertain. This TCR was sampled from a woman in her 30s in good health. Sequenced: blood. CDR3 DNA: TGTGCCAGCAGCTGGCTAGGCCCTCGTGAGACCCAGTACTTC. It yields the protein CASSWLGPRETQYF.